The rows below give T cell receptor beta chains drawn from one sample of a study of Ad26.COV2.S vaccination and SARS-CoV-2 variants. Clones were read by immunoSEQ multiplex PCR, and TCRdb kept only the in-frame ones, dropping some. Of 300,000 to 400,000 clones listed, around 81% are singletons. The sequencing used peripheral blood, collected in a trial of Ad26.COV2.S vaccine versus placebo. Receptors were obtained from a person aged 18-60 years who received the Ad26.COV2.S COVID-19 vaccine or a placebo. Each CDR3 is given with its conserved first and last residue. The order of the fields is D gene, V gene, clone size, J gene, CDR3 DNA, CDR3 protein. A D gene is named only where the DNA matches it firmly. Some rows have no size entry. The others give once, few or many, or a class for an expanded clone.

TRBD1,TRBV11-2,-,TRBJ1-4,TGTGCCAGCAGCTTATCCCAGGGGGGAACTAATGAAAAACTGTTTTTT,CASSLSQGGTNEKLFF
-,TRBV6-1,-,TRBJ2-1,TGTGCCAGCAGTGAAAAAAGGCTCTCTCCCAACAATGAGCAGTTCTTC,CASSEKRLSPNNEQFF
-,TRBV14,-,TRBJ1-3,TGTGCCAGCAGCCACCAGAATGGAAACACCATATATTTT,CASSHQNGNTIYF
-,TRBV11-2,-,TRBJ1-6,TGTGCCAGCAGCCACCCGCGGGGGGGCTATAATTCACCCCTCCACTTT,CASSHPRGGYNSPLHF
-,TRBV11-2,-,TRBJ1-1,TGTGCCAGCAGCTCCGGGGCGCGGACTGAAGCTTTCTTT,CASSSGARTEAFF
TRBD2,TRBV5-1,-,TRBJ2-7,TGCGCCAGCAGCCCAACCACCGGGACTACACCAACCTACGAGCAGTACTTC,CASSPTTGTTPTYEQYF
-,TRBV7-9,-,TRBJ1-2,TGTGCCACCCAAGAGGGGGTACGAGGGGGCTACACCTTC,CATQEGVRGGYTF
-,TRBV11-2,-,TRBJ2-1,TGTGCCAGCAGCCCCGCTAGCGCCTTAGGGTACAATGAGCAGTTCTTC,CASSPASALGYNEQFF
TRBD1,TRBV6-1,-,TRBJ1-5,TGTGCCAGCAGTGAGGGGACAGGGGGTCACCAGCCCCAGCATTTT,CASSEGTGGHQPQHF
TRBD1,TRBV6-5,-,TRBJ2-7,TGTGCCAGCAATTCCCCAGGGGGCTACGAGCAGTACTTC,CASNSPGGYEQYF
-,TRBV27,-,TRBJ2-7,TGTGCCAGCAGTTCCCGGACGGATCTGCGCTCCTACGAGCAGTACTTC,CASSSRTDLRSYEQYF
TRBD2,TRBV7-2,-,TRBJ2-3,TGTGCCAGCAACTTGGGCGGGGGGGTCGATACGCAGTATTTT,CASNLGGGVDTQYF
-,TRBV7-9,-,TRBJ1-4,TGTGCCACACCCCGGCAGGCCTCTGATCCCGGGGGTGAAAAACTGTTTTTT,CATPRQASDPGGEKLFF
-,TRBV7-8,once,TRBJ2-2,TGTGCCAGCAGCTTGGGGACCGGGGAGCTGTTTTTT,CASSLGTGELFF
-,TRBV9,-,TRBJ2-5,TGTGCCAGCCAGGAGGGCAGTGGCATTGATGAGACCCAGTACTTC,CASQEGSGIDETQYF
TRBD1,TRBV5-4,-,TRBJ1-3,TGTGCCAGCAGCTCAGCCGGGACAGCTGGAAACACCATATATTTT,CASSSAGTAGNTIYF
-,TRBV7-2,once,TRBJ1-5,TGTGCCAGCACCTCGTGGGGGGTAGGTCAGCCCCAGCATTTT,CASTSWGVGQPQHF
TRBD1,TRBV5-1,-,TRBJ1-1,TGCGCCAGCAGCCAAAGGACAGGGAACACTGAAGCTTTCTTT,CASSQRTGNTEAFF
-,TRBV29-1,-,TRBJ2-5,TGCAGCGCCATACCTACTCTGACACGCCAGAAAGAGACCCAGTACTTC,CSAIPTLTRQKETQYF